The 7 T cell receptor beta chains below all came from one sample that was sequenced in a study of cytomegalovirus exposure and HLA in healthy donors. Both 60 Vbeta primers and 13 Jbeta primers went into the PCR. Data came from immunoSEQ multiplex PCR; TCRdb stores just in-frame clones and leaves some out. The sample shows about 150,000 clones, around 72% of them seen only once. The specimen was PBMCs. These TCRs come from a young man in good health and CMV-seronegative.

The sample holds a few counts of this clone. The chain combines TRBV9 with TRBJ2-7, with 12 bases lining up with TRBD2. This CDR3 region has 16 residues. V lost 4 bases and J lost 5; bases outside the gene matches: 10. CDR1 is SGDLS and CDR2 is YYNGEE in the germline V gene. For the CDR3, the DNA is TGTGCCAGCAGCTCTAGACTAGCGGGAGAGATCGACGAGCAGTACTTC. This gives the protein CASSSRLAGEIDEQYF.

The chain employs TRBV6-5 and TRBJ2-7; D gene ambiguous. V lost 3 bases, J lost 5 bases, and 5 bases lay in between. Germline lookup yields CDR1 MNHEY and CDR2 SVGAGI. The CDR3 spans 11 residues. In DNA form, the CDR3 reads TGTGCCAGCAGTTATGGGCACGAGCAGTACTTC. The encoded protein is CASSYGHEQYF.

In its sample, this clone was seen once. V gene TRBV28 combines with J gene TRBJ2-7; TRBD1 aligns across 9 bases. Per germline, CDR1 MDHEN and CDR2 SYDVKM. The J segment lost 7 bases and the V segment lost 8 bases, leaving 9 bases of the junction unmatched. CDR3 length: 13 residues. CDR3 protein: CASYPQGAGEQYF. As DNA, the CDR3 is TGTGCCAGCTACCCACAGGGGGCAGGGGAGCAGTACTTC.

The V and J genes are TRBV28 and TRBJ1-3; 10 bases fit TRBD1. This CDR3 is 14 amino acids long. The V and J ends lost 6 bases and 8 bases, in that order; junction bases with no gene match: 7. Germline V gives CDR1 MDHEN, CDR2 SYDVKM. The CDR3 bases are TGTGCCAGCAGCCTGACAGGGGGCGCGGACACCATATATTTT. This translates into CASSLTGGADTIYF.

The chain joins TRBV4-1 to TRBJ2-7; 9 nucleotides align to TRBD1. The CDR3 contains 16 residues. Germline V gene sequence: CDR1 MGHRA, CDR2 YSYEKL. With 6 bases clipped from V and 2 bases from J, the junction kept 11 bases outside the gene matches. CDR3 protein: CASRLIAGQGTYEQYF. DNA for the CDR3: TGCGCCAGCAGACTTATCGCGGGACAGGGCACCTACGAGCAGTACTTC.

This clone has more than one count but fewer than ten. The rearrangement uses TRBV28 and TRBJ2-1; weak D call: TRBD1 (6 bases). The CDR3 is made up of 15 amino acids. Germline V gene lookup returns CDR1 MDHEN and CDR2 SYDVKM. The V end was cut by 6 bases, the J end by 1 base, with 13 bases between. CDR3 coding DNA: TGTGCCAGCAGCCTAAGGGGGATTTCCTACAATGAGCAGTTCTTC. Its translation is CASSLRGISYNEQFF.

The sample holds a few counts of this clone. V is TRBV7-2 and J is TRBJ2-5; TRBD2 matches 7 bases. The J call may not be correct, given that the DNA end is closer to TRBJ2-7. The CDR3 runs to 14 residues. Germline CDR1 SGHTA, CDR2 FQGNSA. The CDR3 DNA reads TGTGCCAGCACCACCCGGGCTAGCGGCTACGAGCAGTACTTC. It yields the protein CASTTRASGYEQYF.